This TCR beta chain appears in the sequencing data of a study of cytomegalovirus exposure and HLA in healthy donors. The PCR was carried out with 60 Vbeta primers and 13 Jbeta primers. Assay used: immunoSEQ multiplex PCR; TCRdb lists only in-frame clones, some missing. The sample has 150,000 to 200,000 clones; roughly 80% are singletons. CDR1 and CDR2 from the germline V gene are LGHNA and YSLEER. Trimming shortened V by 3 bases and J by 6 bases, and 9 bases separated the two germline ends. This CDR3 comprises 12 residues. This sequence joins TRBV4-3 and TRBJ2-7; a possible D gene is TRBD2 (6 bases). This sequence was found in a human donor in good health. The sample comprised PBMCs. The CDR3 spells CASSQAGSEQYF. DNA of the CDR3: TGCGCCAGCAGCCAGGCGGGGAGCGAGCAGTACTTC.